These 6 T cell receptor beta chains were all obtained from the same sample, sequenced in a study of immune characteristics of hereditary and idiopathic chronic pancreatitis. The pancreas tissue came from patients undergoing total pancreatectomy with islet autotransplantation. This table comes from immunoSEQ multiplex PCR, and its TCRdb copy is limited to in-frame clones, with some not included. The repertoire consists of about 14,000 clones, with roughly 80% occurring once and the leading ten covering approximately 14%. Sequenced: pancreas tissue with hereditary chronic pancreatitis. All receptors come from a human donor with chronic pancreatitis.

Written as DNA, the CDR3 is TGTGCCAGCAGCGTACTCCTCACAGATACGCAGTATTTT. Encoded protein: CASSVLLTDTQYF. The rearrangement uses TRBV9 and TRBJ2-3; D unclear. The length of the CDR3 is 13 residues. From germline, CDR1 is SGDLS and CDR2 YYNGEE. V lost 1 base and J 2 bases, leaving 5 bases between the germline ends.

The gene calls are TRBV28 and TRBJ2-3, with D uncertain. The CDR3 has 14 residues. Per the germline V gene, CDR1 is MDHEN and CDR2 is SYDVKM. V lost 3 bases, J lost 3 bases, and 10 bases lay in between. The CDR3 sequence: CASSFDKLTDTQYF. CDR3 coding DNA: TGTGCCAGCAGTTTCGACAAGTTAACAGATACGCAGTATTTT.

In DNA form, the CDR3 reads TGTGCCAGCAGCTTAATCGCGGGGGGGGGAGATACGCAGTATTTT. Translated, it gives CASSLIAGGGDTQYF. This chain uses TRBV7-2 with TRBJ2-3, with 9 bases that match TRBD2. The CDR3 runs to 15 residues. Germline V gene lookup returns CDR1 SGHTA and CDR2 FQGNSA. J lost 5 bases, V lost 2 bases, and 5 bases had no gene match.

A remark on this clone: At one end, the junction sequence differs from germline, possibly due to a read error. This chain joins TRBV7-9 and TRBJ2-1, with a weak D call TRBD1 (5 bases). The length of the CDR3 is 11 residues. Germline-derived CDR1 and CDR2 are SEHNR and FQNEAQ (reference sequence). The CDR3 region is CASSRWTWQVF. In nucleotides, the CDR3 is TGTGCCAGCAGCCGATGGACATGGCAAGTCTTC.

The V call is TRBV5-8, the J call TRBJ2-6, with D perhaps matching TRBD1 (6 bases). The ends were cut back, 3 bases at V and 4 bases at J, with 11 bases in the middle. Per the germline V gene, CDR1 is SGHTS and CDR2 is YDEGEE. This CDR3 is built from 15 residues. This chain's CDR3 is CASSYTGTGANVLTF. In DNA form, the CDR3 reads TGTGCCAGCAGCTATACAGGGACCGGGGCCAACGTCCTGACTTTC.

The J gene is TRBJ1-1, the V gene TRBV5-1; D might be TRBD1 (5 bases). The CDR3 extends over 16 amino acids. V lost 3 bases and J 0 bases, leaving 15 bases between the germline ends. Germline values: CDR1 SGHRS, CDR2 YFSETQ. Written as DNA, the CDR3 is TGCGCCAGCAGCTATGCCAGTCCAGGGATGAACACTGAAGCTTTCTTT. Encoded protein: CASSYASPGMNTEAFF.